These 24 T cell receptor beta chains came from one sample sequenced in a study of blood T cell repertoires in COVID-19. Method: immunoSEQ multiplex PCR; TCRdb's copy keeps in-frame clones and lacks some. The data contain approximately 140,000 clones, 80% of them singletons. Material: peripheral blood. The receptor set was obtained from a man in his 60s with active or convalescent COVID-19.

The CDR3, as DNA: TGTGCCAGCAGTTTCCTTATCCGCTCGGACGAGCAGTACTTC. Translating it yields CASSFLIRSDEQYF. The chain joins TRBV28 to TRBJ2-7; D not resolved. CDR1 and CDR2 (germline): MDHEN, SYDVKM. The V and J ends lost 3 bases and 5 bases respectively, with 14 bases between them. The CDR3 extends over 14 amino acids.

The V call is TRBV6-2 or TRBV6-3, the J call TRBJ1-2, with unresolved D. V lost 1 base, J lost 3 bases, and 6 bases lay in between. Germline-derived CDR1 and CDR2 are MNHEY and SVGEGT. The CDR3 is made up of 13 amino acids. The CDR3 sequence: CASSYYQDYGYTF. The CDR3 bases are TGTGCCAGCAGTTACTACCAGGACTATGGCTACACCTTC.

This sequence joins TRBV18 and TRBJ2-2, with D possibly being TRBD2 (6 bases). Germline loops: CDR1 KGHSH, CDR2 LQKENI. V was cut by 4 bases and J by 4 bases, with 7 bases left in between. The CDR3 length is 13 residues. CDR3 bases: TGTGCCAGCTCACAGGGAGGCACCGGGGAGCTGTTTTTT. Translation: CASSQGGTGELFF.

This clone was counted a single time. The J gene is TRBJ1-3, the V gene TRBV6-5; D is undetermined. This CDR3 comprises 15 residues. V was pared by 5 bases and J by 2 bases, with 13 bases between. CDR1 is MNHEY and CDR2 is SVGAGI in the germline V gene. The CDR3 spells CASSIFRGAGNTIYF. The DNA for the CDR3 is TGTGCCAGCAGTATCTTTCGAGGCGCTGGAAACACCATATATTTT.

The V and J genes are TRBV28 and TRBJ1-6; TRBD1 matches 7 bases. This CDR3 has 15 amino acids. Germline V lookup: CDR1 MDHEN, CDR2 SYDVKM. The trim removed 6 bases at V and 10 bases at J, leaving 12 bases unmatched. This CDR3 reads CASRLDRVRRSPLHF. The DNA of the CDR3 is TGTGCCAGCAGACTAGACAGGGTGCGTCGCTCACCCCTCCACTTT. The full variable domain, its missing parts supplied by reference TRBV28 and TRBJ1-6, is DVKVTQSSRYLVKRTGEKVFLECVQDMDHENMFWYRQDPGLGLRLIYFSYDVKMKEKGDIPEGYSVSREKKERFSLILESASTNQTSMYLCASRLDRVRRSPLHFGNGTRLTVT.

This chain connects TRBV28 to TRBJ2-7; D perhaps matches TRBD2 (7 bases). The germline V gene has CDR1 MDHEN and CDR2 SYDVKM. The CDR3 length is 11 residues. Trimming took off 11 bases at V and 6 bases at J, with 14 bases between the two ends. The CDR3 sequence: CAAHGGLEQYF. CDR3 DNA: TGTGCCGCCCACGGGGGGCTCGAGCAGTACTTC.

This chain connects TRBV2 to TRBJ2-7; weak D call: TRBD2 (5 bases). With 1 base removed from V and 2 bases from J, the gap between germline ends came to 12 bases. The CDR3 length is 15 residues. Per the germline V gene, CDR1 is SNHLY and CDR2 is FYNNEI. As DNA, the CDR3 is TGTGCCAGCAGTGAAGGCGCAGTGAGGGCCTACGAGCAGTACTTC. This codes for CASSEGAVRAYEQYF.

This clone came up a few times. CDR3 sequence reads: CASSSQGIGYNEQFF. The CDR3 DNA reads as TGTGCCAGCAGTTCCCAGGGAATCGGGTACAATGAGCAGTTCTTC. The J gene is TRBJ2-1, the V gene TRBV27, with D tentatively TRBD1 (5 bases). V shed 4 bases and J shed 4 bases, with 14 bases lying between them. Per the germline V gene, CDR1 is MNHEY and CDR2 is SMNVEV (reference sequence). The CDR3 has 15 amino acids.

The count of this clone is one. This chain uses TRBV6-6 with TRBJ2-5; 10 bases fit TRBD1. The germline gives CDR1 MNHNY, CDR2 SVGAGI (reference sequence). The CDR3 runs to 15 residues. The junction had 8 bases not matched to a gene; V was cut back by 5 bases and J by 5 bases. CDR3 sequence: CASSPGTGVTETQYF. The CDR3 region has the DNA TGTGCCAGCAGTCCCGGGACAGGGGTTACGGAGACCCAGTACTTC.

The rearrangement joins TRBV29-1 to TRBJ2-3, with D perhaps matching TRBD2 (6 bases). Trimming stripped 4 bases from V and 2 bases from J, with 13 bases between. CDR3 length: 14 residues. The germline CDR1 and CDR2 sequences are SQVTM and ANQGSEA. The CDR3 protein is CSVVGGTHTDTQYF. The CDR3 DNA is TGCAGCGTTGTGGGCGGGACCCACACAGATACGCAGTATTTT.

This clone was picked up a small number of times. The chain carries TRBV4-3 and TRBJ2-7, with 8 bases fitting TRBD1. From germline, CDR1 is LGHNA and CDR2 YSLEER. There are 17 residues in the CDR3. V was clipped by 2 bases and J by 0 bases; unmatched bases: 9. CDR3 in DNA: TGCGCCAGCAGCCAATCGGCCAGAGGACAGGGCTCCTACGAGCAGTACTTC. As protein: CASSQSARGQGSYEQYF.

In nucleotides, the CDR3 is TGTGCCAGCTCACCGGGCCTCGCTAACTATGGCTACACCTTC. Translation gives CASSPGLANYGYTF. The genes are TRBV18 and TRBJ1-2, with D unclear. The germline V gene encodes CDR1 KGHSH and CDR2 LQKENI. The V end was cut by 3 bases, the J end by 0 bases, with 8 bases between. The CDR3 totals 14 residues.

The rearrangement uses TRBV7-2 and TRBJ2-1; D is unclear. The germline gives CDR1 SGHTA, CDR2 FQGNSA. The CDR3 contains 15 residues. Trimming cost V 1 base and J 2 bases, with 9 bases left between them. The CDR3 loop reads CASSLVSGPYNEQFF. Here the CDR3 DNA reads TGTGCCAGCAGCTTAGTATCAGGTCCCTACAATGAGCAGTTCTTC.

The J gene is TRBJ2-3, the V gene TRBV3-1 (or the pseudogene TRBV3-2); TRBD2 is a possible D gene (6 bases). V lost 1 base and J 4 bases, leaving 9 bases between the germline ends. The CDR3 consists of 14 residues. The germline V gene has CDR1 LGHDT and CDR2 YNNKEL (reference sequence). CDR3 DNA sequence: TGTGCCAGCAGCCAAGGGTCTAGCGCAGATACGCAGTATTTT. This sequence encodes CASSQGSSADTQYF.

This chain joins TRBV5-4 and TRBJ2-1, with TRBD1 identical over 10 bases. The CDR3 is 15 amino acids. The germline V gene encodes CDR1 SGHNT and CDR2 YYREEE (reference sequence). The trim removed 2 bases at V and 9 bases at J, leaving 8 bases unmatched. CDR3 sequence reads: CASSFWDRGSGEQFF. The CDR3 nucleotides are TGTGCCAGCAGCTTTTGGGACAGGGGTTCCGGTGAGCAGTTCTTC.

The chain employs TRBV25-1 and TRBJ2-1, with D tentatively TRBD2 (6 bases). Germline V CDR1 and CDR2: MGHDK, SYGVNS. Trimming stripped 4 bases from V and 4 bases from J, with 8 bases between. The CDR3 has 13 amino acids. CDR3 DNA sequence: TGTGCCAGCAGTGTGGCGGGGTACAATGAGCAGTTCTTC. This gives the protein CASSVAGYNEQFF. The full variable domain, with the rest looked up from reference TRBV25-1 and TRBJ2-1, is EADIYQTPRYLVIGTGKKITLECSQTMGHDKMYWYQQDPGMELHLIHYSYGVNSTEKGDLSSESTVSRIRTEHFPLTLESARPSHTSQYLCASSVAGYNEQFFGPGTRLTVL.

The V gene is TRBV2, the J gene TRBJ2-3; 9 nucleotides align to TRBD2. The germline CDR1 and CDR2 sequences are SNHLY and FYNNEI. This CDR3 has 15 amino acids. The junction had 3 bases not matched to a gene; V was cut back by 3 bases and J by 2 bases. The CDR3 reads CASSDASGVTDTQYF. In DNA, the CDR3 is TGTGCCAGCAGTGACGCTAGCGGGGTCACAGATACGCAGTATTTT.

This clone was detected only a few times. The genes are TRBV10-3 and TRBJ2-1, with a tentative D call TRBD2 (6 bases). Per germline, CDR1 ENHRY and CDR2 SYGVKD. Trimming left V 2 bases short and J 5 bases short, with 22 bases between. This CDR3 has 18 residues. This chain's CDR3 is CAISEPPGRGGFNNEQFF. CDR3 DNA: TGTGCCATCAGTGAGCCCCCCGGGCGTGGGGGGTTCAACAATGAGCAGTTCTTC.

This clone was found once. The V call is TRBV5-1, the J call TRBJ1-4; a possible D gene is TRBD1 (6 bases). Per the germline V gene, CDR1 is SGHRS and CDR2 is YFSETQ. This CDR3 is built from 13 residues. V shed 2 bases and J shed 6 bases, with 8 bases lying between them. In DNA form, the CDR3 reads TGCGCCAGCAGCTTAGGACAGTATGAAAAACTGTTTTTT. Amino acid sequence: CASSLGQYEKLFF. The whole variable domain, filled in from reference TRBV5-1 and TRBJ1-4, reads KAGVTQTPRYLIKTRGQQVTLSCSPISGHRSVSWYQQTPGQGLQFLFEYFSETQRNKGNFPGRFSGRQFSNSRSEMNVSTLELGDSALYLCASSLGQYEKLFFGSGTQLSVL.

The chain combines TRBV9 with TRBJ2-1, with 11 bases matching TRBD2. The CDR3 extends over 17 amino acids. J lost 6 bases, V lost 0 bases, and 8 bases had no gene match. The V gene's germline CDR1 is SGDLS and CDR2 YYNGEE. The CDR3 is CASSVVTSGEGSNEQFF. CDR3 DNA: TGTGCCAGCAGCGTAGTGACTAGCGGGGAGGGGTCCAATGAGCAGTTCTTC.

Note on this clone: The junction departs from the called germline gene at one end, perhaps through a read error. The chain's CDR3 is CASSLEGGQGGF. The CDR3 region has the DNA TGTGCCAGCAGCTTGGAAGGAGGACAGGGGGGTTTC. The genes are TRBV5-5 and TRBJ2-7, with 10 positions matching TRBD1. Germline loops: CDR1 SGHKS, CDR2 YYEKEE (reference sequence). This CDR3 comprises 12 residues.

This clone occurred a few times. The chain couples TRBV30 to TRBJ1-6; 8 bases are shared with TRBD1. The ends lost 1 base at V and 7 bases at J; junction bases unmatched: 9. The CDR3 totals 16 residues. Germline assignment: CDR1 GTSNPN and CDR2 SVGIG (reference sequence). CDR3 protein: CAWSARGRLGNSPLHF. The CDR3 nucleotides are TGTGCCTGGAGTGCCAGGGGGCGCTTGGGGAATTCACCCCTCCACTTT.

The CDR3 DNA is TGTGCCAGCAGTGAATTCCCAGGGCTTGGCTACACCTTC. Amino acids: CASSEFPGLGYTF. The rearrangement uses TRBV25-1 and TRBJ1-2, with D maybe TRBD1 (5 bases). V dropped 1 base and J dropped 7 bases, with 10 bases sitting between them. The germline V gene encodes CDR1 MGHDK and CDR2 SYGVNS. CDR3 size: 13 residues.

V usage is TRBV5-6 and J usage is TRBJ2-7; D perhaps matches TRBD1 (6 bases). The CDR3 runs 16 residues. Trimming pared 4 bases from V and 0 bases from J, leaving 17 bases between. The germline V gene encodes CDR1 SGHDT and CDR2 YYEEEE. DNA of the CDR3: TGTGCCAGCAGCCTTCTTCCGACAGGAAGCTCCTACGAGCAGTACTTC. Protein: CASSLLPTGSSYEQYF.